What follows is one TCR beta chain and its context. As yet, its antigen is unknown. Cultured CD4+ T-cell DNA underwent Oncomine TCR Beta short-read sequencing. Genomic DNA was isolated from CD4+ T cells that had been cultured. TCRdb used MiXCR to reprocess the PCR reads, holding one entry per CDR3 protein. This sample has roughly 20,000 distinct CDR3 sequences, with roughly 51% found just once. This sample's treatment: roughly 10-day PBMC culture with coronavirus spike peptide pools or control peptides (ViraFEST assay). It was on days 3 and 7 that half the medium was replaced with fresh IL-2 medium. The entry originates in a study of vaccination and CD4 T cells after COVID-19. In the study overall: Each convalescent patient was PCR positive for SARS-CoV-2 on nasal swab; 9 or 10 cases were mild and one severe. Some control cultures received a CEFX pool, which served as the positive control. Others received an HIV-1 Nef pool or no peptide.

The origin of this receptor is a human donor who had recovered from COVID-19. Sequencing was done on a sample of CD4+ T cells from blood, cultured in vitro.

The CDR3: CSAVGGNTEAFF. CDR3 DNA: TGCAGTGCGGTGGGGGGGAACACTGAAGCTTTCTTT. The rearrangement uses TRBV20-1 and TRBJ1-1; D possibly corresponds to TRBD1 (5 bases). Between the trimmed V and J ends, which lost 6 bases and 1 base, there was a span of 9 bases. The germline V gene encodes CDR1 DFQATT and CDR2 SNEGSKA (reference sequence). The CDR3 runs 12 residues.